The T cell receptor (beta chain) under discussion was sequenced for a study of cytomegalovirus exposure and HLA in healthy donors. This PCR relied on a set of 60 Vbeta primers and 13 Jbeta primers. Profiling relied on immunoSEQ multiplex PCR, and the TCRdb table lists in-frame clones only, not all of them. The top ten clones hold 0.7% to 0.85% of a sample with about 160,000 clones, about three quarters of them seen once. Study results and limitations: Earlier results showed most TCR beta V segments being productive about 87% or about 30% of the time. DRB1 showed the most TCR associations and HLA-C the fewest in a later analysis, as rates varied by HLA locus. As a later analysis showed, a missense DCLRE1C variant was linked to trimming of TCR beta V- and J-genes.

In the case of this clone: Its matching antigen is unknown.

This CDR3 is 15 amino acids long. J lost 4 bases, V lost 5 bases, and 7 bases had no gene match. The germline gives CDR1 SEHNR, CDR2 FQNEAQ (reference sequence). The chain links TRBV7-9 to TRBJ2-3; 9 nucleotides match TRBD1. Material for sequencing was PBMCs. The sequence was obtained from a female donor in good health and CMV-seronegative. In DNA form, the CDR3 reads TGTGCCAGCAGCCCACAGGGGGCACGGGCAGATACGCAGTATTTT. Translating it yields CASSPQGARADTQYF.